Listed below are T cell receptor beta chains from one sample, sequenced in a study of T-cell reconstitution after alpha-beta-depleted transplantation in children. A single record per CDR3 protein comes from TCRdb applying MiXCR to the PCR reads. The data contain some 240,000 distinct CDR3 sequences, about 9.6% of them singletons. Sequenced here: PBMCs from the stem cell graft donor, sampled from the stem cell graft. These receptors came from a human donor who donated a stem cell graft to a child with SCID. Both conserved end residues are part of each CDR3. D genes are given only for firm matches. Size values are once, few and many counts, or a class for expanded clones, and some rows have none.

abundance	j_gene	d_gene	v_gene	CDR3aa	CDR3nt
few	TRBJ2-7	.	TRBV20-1	CCARVFRGDLQSYEQYF	TGCTGTGCTAGAGTCTTCAGGGGCGACCTCCAATCCTACGAGCAGTACTTC
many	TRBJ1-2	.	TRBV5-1	CASSLATAALYGYTF	TGCGCCAGCAGCTTGGCCACTGCCGCCCTCTATGGCTACACCTTC
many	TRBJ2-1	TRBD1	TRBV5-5	CASSLVGQGLNEQFF	TGTGCCAGCAGCTTGGTGGGACAGGGTTTGAATGAGCAGTTCTTC
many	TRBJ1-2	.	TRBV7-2	CASSRVGVGYTF	TGTGCCAGCAGCCGGGTGGGGGTGGGCTACACCTTC
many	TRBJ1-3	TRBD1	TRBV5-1	CASSLGTGHSGNTIYF	TGCGCCAGCAGCTTGGGGACAGGACACTCTGGAAACACCATATATTTT
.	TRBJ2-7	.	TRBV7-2	CASSLAADLEYYEQYF	TGTGCCAGCAGCTTAGCAGCAGACCTAGAGTACTACGAGCAGTACTTC
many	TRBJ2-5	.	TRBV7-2	CASSFPGREETQYF	TGTGCCAGCAGCTTCCCAGGGCGGGAAGAGACCCAGTACTTC
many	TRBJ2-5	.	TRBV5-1	CASSSEGFRETQYF	TGCGCCAGCAGTAGTGAGGGTTTCAGGGAGACCCAGTACTTC
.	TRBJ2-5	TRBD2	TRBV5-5	CASSLAIGLAGRETQYF	TGTGCCAGCAGCTTGGCCATCGGACTAGCGGGGCGGGAGACCCAGTACTTC
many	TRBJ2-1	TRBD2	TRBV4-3	CASSQTSGGAYNEQFF	TGCGCCAGCAGCCAGACTAGCGGGGGGGCCTACAATGAGCAGTTCTTC
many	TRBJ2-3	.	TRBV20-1	CSASSVRGGVDTQYF	TGCAGTGCTAGTTCGGTTAGGGGGGGCGTAGATACGCAGTATTTT
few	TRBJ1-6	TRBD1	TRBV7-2	CASSFGDRGRSPLHF	TGTGCCAGCAGCTTTGGGGACAGGGGGCGTTCACCCCTCCACTTT
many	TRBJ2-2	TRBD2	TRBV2	CASSELGGLAGSFFGTGELFF	TGTGCCAGCAGTGAACTCGGGGGGCTAGCGGGGTCTTTTTTTGGGACCGGGGAGCTGTTTTTT